A selection of T cell receptor beta chains follows, all from one sample in a study of blood T cell repertoires in COVID-19. Some clones are missing from TCRdb's copy, which holds only in-frame ones; the method was immunoSEQ multiplex PCR. The top ten hold 5% to 6% of the sample, which has around 150,000 clones, around nine tenths seen once. Sequenced input: peripheral blood. These receptors were collected from a human donor in a cohort sampled during active COVID-19. Each CDR3 is given with its conserved first and last residue. The D gene is left open where the match is weak. A row's size may be missing; if present it is once, few, many or a size class.

D gene | J gene | clone size | V gene | CDR3 DNA | CDR3 protein
TRBD2 | TRBJ2-7 | - | TRBV7-9 | TGTGCCAGCAGGGCGGGGGGTTCCTACGAGCAGTACTTC | CASRAGGSYEQYF
TRBD1 | TRBJ1-6 | - | TRBV28 | TGTGCCAGCACTCCGACAGGGAAAGGCTCACCCCTCCACTTT | CASTPTGKGSPLHF
- | TRBJ1-2 | - | TRBV5-1 | TGCGCCAGCAGCTTTTGGGCCAGGGGTAACTATGGCTACACCTTC | CASSFWARGNYGYTF
- | TRBJ1-2 | - | TRBV14 | TGTGCCAGCAGCCAAGATTACGGCAGGGACTACACCTTC | CASSQDYGRDYTF
TRBD1 | TRBJ1-2 | - | TRBV2 | TGTGCCAGCAGTGAGTACAGGGGGCTTCCGGTCTACACCTTC | CASSEYRGLPVYTF
TRBD1 | TRBJ1-1 | - | TRBV28 | TGTGCCAGCAGCTTTGACAGGGTAACTGAAGCTTTCTTT | CASSFDRVTEAFF
- | TRBJ1-2 | - | TRBV6-4 | TGTGCCAGCAGTGACCCTAACCAGGGTGGCTACACCTTC | CASSDPNQGGYTF
- | TRBJ1-5 | - | TRBV30 | TGTGCCTGGAGTGTACTCCATAGCAATCAGCCCCAGCATTTT | CAWSVLHSNQPQHF
TRBD2 | TRBJ2-6 | - | TRBV4-2 | TGTGCCAGCAGCCAAGATGGGGGGGGAACTGGGGCCAACGTCCTGACTTTC | CASSQDGGGTGANVLTF
- | TRBJ1-5 | - | TRBV28 | TGTGCCAGCAGTCCACCTTTGGGGGCAGTTCAGCCCCAGCATTTT | CASSPPLGAVQPQHF
- | TRBJ2-1 | - | TRBV5-1 | TGCGCCAGCAGCTTGCCACCGACAGAGCAGTTCTTC | CASSLPPTEQFF
- | TRBJ1-2 | - | TRBV9 | TGTGCCAGCAGCGGGAGGGGCAGCGACTTTAACTATGGCTACACCTTC | CASSGRGSDFNYGYTF
TRBD2 | TRBJ2-7 | - | TRBV28 | TGTGCCAGCAGTTTAGCGGGAGGGTCCTACGAGCAGTACTTC | CASSLAGGSYEQYF
TRBD1 | TRBJ2-1 | once | TRBV4-1 | TGCGCCAGCAGCCAAGACGGATGGGGACAGGGGCCTAATGAGCAGTTCTTC | CASSQDGWGQGPNEQFF
- | TRBJ1-6 | - | TRBV7-3 | TGTGCCAGCAGCCGGGACAATAATTCACCCCTCCACTTT | CASSRDNNSPLHF
- | TRBJ1-5 | - | TRBV6-5 | TGTGCCAGCACAGGCGGGGGAATTAATCAGCCCCAGCATTTT | CASTGGGINQPQHF
TRBD2 | TRBJ2-2 | - | TRBV7-2 | TGTGCCAGCAGCTTAAATGTACTAGCGGGAGGGAACACCGGGGAGCTGTTTTTT | CASSLNVLAGGNTGELFF
- | TRBJ2-7 | - | TRBV4-2 | TGTGCCAGCAGCCAAGATGGGGGCGGGACGGGAGGTCCCTCCTACGAGCAGTACTTC | CASSQDGGGTGGPSYEQYF
- | TRBJ1-2 | - | TRBV4-1 | TGCGCCAGCAGCCAAGGCCTTCGGGGGACCATAACATCTGGTGGCTACACCTTC | CASSQGLRGTITSGGYTF
TRBD2 | TRBJ2-1 | - | TRBV3-1/TRBV3-2 | TGTGCCAGCAGCCTGGGGACTAGGGCACACAATGAGCAGTTCTTC | CASSLGTRAHNEQFF
TRBD2 | TRBJ2-7 | - | TRBV11-1 | TGTGCCAGCAGCCAAACTAGCGGGAGGGCCACCGAGCAGTACTTC | CASSQTSGRATEQYF
- | TRBJ1-6 | - | TRBV27 | TGTGCCAGCAGTTTGCGCAATTCACCCCTCCACTTT | CASSLRNSPLHF
TRBD2 | TRBJ2-7 | - | TRBV7-9 | TGTGCCAGCAGCTCGACGGCGGCGGGAGGGCACATACCCTACGAGCAGTACTTC | CASSSTAAGGHIPYEQYF
TRBD2 | TRBJ2-7 | - | TRBV7-6 | TGTGCCAGCAGCTTAGAGACTAGCGGGAGTCCGTACTTC | CASSLETSGSPYF
- | TRBJ2-7 | - | TRBV19 | TGTGCCAGTAGTGCCGTTCGCGGCCCAAGATACTACGAGCAGTACTTC | CASSAVRGPRYYEQYF
- | TRBJ1-1 | once | TRBV27 | TGTGCCAGCAGTTTACACGACAGCCCCCTCACTGAAGCTTTCTTT | CASSLHDSPLTEAFF
- | TRBJ1-2 | - | TRBV6-5 | TGTGCCAGCAGTTACTCGGGGGGGGCTGGTGGCTACACCTTC | CASSYSGGAGGYTF
TRBD1 | TRBJ2-7 | - | TRBV29-1 | TGCAGCGTTGCCGGTGCTAGGGGACAGACCTACGAGCAGTACTTC | CSVAGARGQTYEQYF
- | TRBJ1-5 | - | TRBV28 | TGTGCCAGCAGTTTGTCCGACCGGAGGAAATGGAATCAGCCCCAGCATTTT | CASSLSDRRKWNQPQHF
- | TRBJ2-2 | - | TRBV4-3 | TGCGCCAGCAGCCAAGATTTTGTGCGGGACCGCGGGCGGACCGGGGAGCTGTTTTTT | CASSQDFVRDRGRTGELFF
TRBD2 | TRBJ2-1 | - | TRBV5-4 | TGTGCCAGCAGGGATACTAGCGGGGCTTACAATGAGCAGTTCTTC | CASRDTSGAYNEQFF
TRBD2 | TRBJ2-1 | - | TRBV27 | TGTGCCAGCAGTTTAGGTGCGGGAGAATCCTACAATGAGCAGTTCTTC | CASSLGAGESYNEQFF
TRBD1 | TRBJ2-7 | - | TRBV2 | TGTGCCAGCAGTGGAGGAAGGGGGCGTCTTTACGAGCAGTACTTC | CASSGGRGRLYEQYF
TRBD1 | TRBJ1-2 | - | TRBV28 | TGTGCCAGCAGTTTGGGACAGGGGGCGGGATATGGCTACACCTTC | CASSLGQGAGYGYTF
TRBD1 | TRBJ2-7 | - | TRBV18 | TGTGCCAGCTCAAACCAGGGACGACAGGGGTCCTCCTACGAGCAGTACTTC | CASSNQGRQGSSYEQYF
- | TRBJ1-4 | - | TRBV29-1 | TGCAGCGTTGAAGGGCAGGGGAGGGATGAAAAACTGTTTTTT | CSVEGQGRDEKLFF
- | TRBJ1-1 | - | TRBV28 | TGTGCCAGCAGTTTAACATACATGAACACTGAAGCTTTCTTT | CASSLTYMNTEAFF
TRBD2 | TRBJ2-7 | - | TRBV7-9 | TGTGCCAGCAGCGCGGGGGGCAGAGGCGAGCAGTACTTC | CASSAGGRGEQYF
- | TRBJ1-6 | - | TRBV6-5 | TGTGCCAGCAGTTTAGGCGGGGTCCTCCACTTT | CASSLGGVLHF
TRBD2 | TRBJ2-1 | - | TRBV7-8 | TGTGCCAGCAGCGAGGGACTATCCTACAATGAGCAGTTCTTC | CASSEGLSYNEQFF
- | TRBJ2-2 | - | TRBV24-1 | TGTGCCACCAGTGATTATCCGGGAACCGGGGAGCTGTTTTTT | CATSDYPGTGELFF
- | TRBJ2-7 | - | TRBV30 | TGTGCCTGGAGTGTCCGGGGGGCGGGGGAGCAGTACTTC | CAWSVRGAGEQYF
- | TRBJ2-2 | - | TRBV9 | TGTGCCAGCAGCGTAATACAGAACACCGGGGAGCTGTTTTTT | CASSVIQNTGELFF
TRBD1 | TRBJ2-3 | - | TRBV28 | TGTGCCAGCAGTTTCCCCCGACAGGGGGCAAATGCAGATACGCAGTATTTT | CASSFPRQGANADTQYF
TRBD1 | TRBJ2-5 | - | TRBV5-4 | TGTGCCAGCAGCCGGGACAGGATCCAAGAGACCCAGTACTTC | CASSRDRIQETQYF
TRBD2 | TRBJ2-5 | - | TRBV3-1/TRBV3-2 | TGTGCCAGCAGCCAAGCGGGGGGGCGGGGACAAGAGACCCAGTACTTC | CASSQAGGRGQETQYF
- | TRBJ1-3 | once | TRBV28 | TGTGCCAGCAGTTTCTCCAGTGGAAACACCATATATTTT | CASSFSSGNTIYF
- | TRBJ2-1 | - | TRBV11-3 | TGTGCCAGCAGCGATCAGGGCAATGAGCAGTTCTTC | CASSDQGNEQFF